The 31 T cell receptor beta chains reported below all come from one sample, sequenced in a study of shared clonotypes between healthy human individuals. This table comes from immunoSEQ multiplex PCR, and its TCRdb copy is limited to in-frame clones, with some not included. This table has over a million clones, about 75% appearing once. Sequenced material: memory CD4+ T cells sorted from blood. As to subset: CD45RA-negative fraction. These receptors originate from a man between 18 and 29 years old in good health.

The V and J genes are TRBV4-3 and TRBJ2-6; 9 bases agree with TRBD1. The J segment lost 0 bases and the V segment lost 3 bases, leaving 9 bases of the junction unmatched. The CDR3 length is 19 residues. CDR1 is LGHNA, CDR2 YSLEER, per germline. As DNA, the CDR3 is TGCGCCAGCAGCCAGGGACAGGGAGGGTCGAGCTCTGGGGCCAACGTCCTGACTTTC. Its protein product is CASSQGQGGSSSGANVLTF.

This clone has a handful of counts. The chain is built from TRBV7-2 and TRBJ2-7; 9 nucleotides match TRBD1. Looked up from germline, CDR1 is SGHTA and CDR2 is FQGNSA. The CDR3 spans 15 residues. Germline trimming cut 4 bases from V and 3 bases from J; bases unmatched to any gene: 7. The CDR3 DNA sequence: TGTGCCAGCAGCTGGGGGGGGACAGGGTTCTACGAGCAGTACTTC. It is translated as CASSWGGTGFYEQYF.

The sample holds a few counts of this clone. The chain links TRBV15 to TRBJ1-2, with a weak D call TRBD1 (5 bases). Germline V CDR1 and CDR2: LNHNV, YYDKDF (reference sequence). The CDR3 covers 14 residues. The germline V and J ends were trimmed by 0 bases and 3 bases, with 8 bases remaining between them. CDR3 sequence reads: CATSREGGDYGYTF. CDR3 nucleotide sequence: TGTGCCACCAGCAGAGAGGGAGGGGACTATGGCTACACCTTC. Looking up the rest from reference TRBV15 and TRBJ1-2 gives the full variable domain: DAMVIQNPRYQVTQFGKPVTLSCSQTLNHNVMYWYQQKSSQAPKLLFHYYDKDFNNEADTPDNFQSRRPNTSFCFLDIRSPGLGDTAMYLCATSREGGDYGYTFGSGTRLTVV.

This rearrangement joins TRBV11-2 to TRBJ1-1, with TRBD1 as a possible D gene (5 bases). This CDR3 contains 14 residues. V shed 4 bases and J shed 5 bases, with 14 bases lying between them. The germline V gene has CDR1 SGHAT and CDR2 FQNNGV. CDR3 nucleotides: TGTGCCAGCAGCTCCTTGGTGGGGGTGACTGAAGCTTTCTTT. Translated: CASSSLVGVTEAFF.

Only a few counts were recorded for this clone. This sequence joins TRBV19 and TRBJ1-5; TRBD1 is a possible D gene (6 bases). The germline V and J ends were trimmed by 5 bases and 7 bases, with 12 bases remaining between them. The CDR3 extends over 13 amino acids. Germline V gene data show CDR1 as LNHDA and CDR2 as SQIVND (reference sequence). This CDR3 is CASSLGGPQPQHF. The CDR3, as DNA: TGTGCCAGTAGTTTAGGGGGTCCCCAGCCCCAGCATTTT. The whole variable domain, remainder taken from reference TRBV19 and TRBJ1-5, is DGGITQSPKYLFRKEGQNVTLSCEQNLNHDAMYWYRQDPGQGLRLIYYSQIVNDFQKGDIAEGYSVSREKKESFPLTVTSAQKNPTAFYLCASSLGGPQPQHFGDGTRLSIL.

This clone was seen a handful of times. The genes are TRBV19 and TRBJ2-7; D assignment may be TRBD1 or TRBD2 (5 bases each). V was trimmed by 4 bases and J by 2 bases, leaving 9 bases between them. Germline V gene lookup returns CDR1 LNHDA and CDR2 SQIVND (reference sequence). This CDR3 contains 13 residues. The CDR3 protein is CASSRSGPYEQYF. Written as DNA, the CDR3 is TGTGCCAGTAGTAGGTCGGGACCCTACGAGCAGTACTTC.

This sequence joins TRBV7-2 and TRBJ2-7, with 11 nucleotides matching TRBD2. V lost 5 bases and J lost 5; bases outside the gene matches: 8. CDR1 is SGHTA and CDR2 is FQGNSA in the germline V gene. The CDR3 is 15 amino acids. The CDR3 coding sequence is TGTGCCAGCAGCCCCTCTAGCGGGAGGACCGACGAGCAGTACTTC. This codes for CASSPSSGRTDEQYF.

The gene calls are TRBV2 and TRBJ1-2, with D maybe TRBD1 (5 bases). The germline V gene has CDR1 SNHLY and CDR2 FYNNEI. V was pared by 5 bases and J by 3 bases, with 10 bases between. The CDR3 is made up of 13 amino acids. In DNA, the CDR3 is TGTGCCAGCAGTAGTGGCAGGGACTATGGCTACACCTTC. It specifies CASSSGRDYGYTF.

The chain uses TRBV18 and TRBJ1-5; D gene unclear. Germline values: CDR1 KGHSH, CDR2 LQKENI. The CDR3 covers 13 residues. Trimming cost V 5 bases and J 5 bases, with 10 bases left between them. CDR3 amino acids: CASSSLQDQPQHF. CDR3 bases: TGTGCCAGCTCATCACTACAAGATCAGCCCCAGCATTTT.

This chain joins TRBV7-9 and TRBJ2-5; D is uncertain. V shed 5 bases and J shed 4 bases, with 11 bases lying between them. The CDR3 runs to 13 residues. Germline CDR1 reads SEHNR; CDR2 reads FQNEAQ (reference sequence). CDR3 residues: CASSQDPLETQYF. The DNA of the CDR3 is TGTGCCAGCAGCCAAGACCCGTTAGAGACCCAGTACTTC.

This clone was observed once. This rearrangement joins TRBV7-2 to TRBJ1-3; 9 nucleotides agree with TRBD1. Germline loops: CDR1 SGHTA, CDR2 FQGNSA. The V and J ends lost 4 bases and 4 bases, in that order; junction bases with no gene match: 5. CDR3 length: 15 residues. The CDR3 region has the DNA TGTGCCAGCAGCTGGGACAGGGAGGGAGGAAACACCATATATTTT. This encodes CASSWDREGGNTIYF.

The rearrangement uses TRBV11-2 and TRBJ2-1, with D unclear. V was shortened by 3 bases and J by 9 bases, with 6 bases between the two germline ends. The CDR3 totals 11 residues. Germline V gene lookup returns CDR1 SGHAT and CDR2 FQNNGV. For the CDR3, the DNA is TGTGCCAGCAGCTTGCCCTCTGAGCAGTTCTTC. It translates to CASSLPSEQFF.

J is TRBJ2-1 and V is TRBV30; 12 nucleotides agree with TRBD2. This CDR3 has 15 residues. V shed 3 bases and J 7 bases; nucleotides not matched to a gene: 7. CDR1 GTSNPN and CDR2 SVGIG come from the germline V gene (reference sequence). The chain's CDR3 is CAWRKLAGGINEQFF. The CDR3 DNA reads as TGTGCCTGGAGGAAACTAGCGGGAGGTATTAATGAGCAGTTCTTC. The full variable domain, with the rest looked up from reference TRBV30 and TRBJ2-1, is SQTIHQWPATLVQPVGSPLSLECTVEGTSNPNLYWYRQAAGRGLQLLFYSVGIGQISSEVPQNLSASRPQDRQFILSSKKLLLSDSGFYLCAWRKLAGGINEQFFGPGTRLTVL.

The V call is TRBV5-6, the J call TRBJ2-6, with D perhaps TRBD1 (5 bases). The CDR3 covers 15 residues. Germline V CDR1 and CDR2: SGHDT, YYEEEE. V lost 2 bases to trimming and J lost 0 bases, with 6 bases between them. CDR3 coding DNA: TGTGCCAGCAGCTTAGACAGCTCTGGGGCCAACGTCCTGACTTTC. It encodes CASSLDSSGANVLTF.

This clone was observed once. The chain's CDR3 is CASSRNGQGYNEQFF. The DNA for the CDR3 is TGTGCCAGCAGCCGGAACGGACAGGGGTACAATGAGCAGTTCTTC. The V call is TRBV7-3, the J call TRBJ2-1, with 9 bases identical to TRBD1. This CDR3 comprises 15 residues. Germline V lookup: CDR1 SGHTA, CDR2 FQGTGA. The V segment lost 5 bases and the J segment 4 bases; nucleotides outside the gene matches: 6.

This chain connects TRBV4-1 to TRBJ1-5; unclear D gene. V was trimmed by 1 base and J by 6 bases, leaving 19 bases between them. This CDR3 is 17 amino acids long. Germline values: CDR1 MGHRA, CDR2 YSYEKL. The CDR3 reads CASSQAPATKVSQPQHF. The CDR3 DNA is TGCGCCAGCAGCCAAGCCCCGGCGACCAAGGTGAGTCAGCCCCAGCATTTT.

This clone was observed a single time. This chain's CDR3 is CASSFSTGQNYGYTF. DNA of the CDR3: TGTGCCAGCAGCTTTTCCACGGGACAGAACTATGGCTACACCTTC. The V gene is TRBV5-4, the J gene TRBJ1-2; 7 bases match TRBD1. CDR3 length: 15 residues. In germline, CDR1 is SGHNT, CDR2 YYREEE (reference sequence). Unmatched junction bases numbered 6, after V lost 2 bases and J lost 2 bases. The full variable domain, its missing parts supplied by reference TRBV5-4 and TRBJ1-2, is ETGVTQSPTHLIKTRGQQVTLRCSSQSGHNTVSWYQQALGQGPQFIFQYYREEENGRGNFPPRFSGLQFPNYSSELNVNALELDDSALYLCASSFSTGQNYGYTFGSGTRLTVV.

This chain uses TRBV5-4 with TRBJ1-2, with D possibly matching TRBD1 (5 bases). Germline V lookup: CDR1 SGHNT, CDR2 YYREEE (reference sequence). This CDR3 comprises 17 residues. V lost 4 bases to trimming and J lost 6 bases, with 25 bases between them. The CDR3 loop is CASSPPRVTGAPHGYTF. In DNA form, the CDR3 reads TGTGCCAGCAGCCCCCCCCGCGTAACAGGAGCCCCACATGGCTACACCTTC.

The gene calls are TRBV6-5 and TRBJ2-7; D is perhaps TRBD2 (6 bases). V gave up 2 bases and J gave up 6 bases, with 14 bases separating them. CDR3 size: 14 residues. The germline CDR1 and CDR2 sequences are MNHEY and SVGAGI. The chain's CDR3 is CASSYGTPPSEQYF. For the CDR3, the DNA is TGTGCCAGCAGTTACGGGACTCCCCCCAGCGAGCAGTACTTC.

The chain couples TRBV27 to TRBJ1-4; no reliable D call. The CDR3 sequence is 15 residues long. V was pared by 4 bases and J by 5 bases, with 14 bases between. Germline CDR1 MNHEY, CDR2 SMNVEV (reference sequence). Here the CDR3 DNA reads TGTGCCAGCAGTTCTTGGACGGGGAGCAATGAAAAACTGTTTTTT. Residues: CASSSWTGSNEKLFF.

J is TRBJ2-5 and V is TRBV5-6, with 14 bases matching TRBD2. The V and J ends lost 4 bases and 4 bases, in that order; junction bases with no gene match: 6. This CDR3 is built from 16 residues. Per the germline V gene, CDR1 is SGHDT and CDR2 is YYEEEE. Written as DNA, the CDR3 is TGTGCCAGCAGCGTGCCGGGACTAGCGGGAGCAGAGACCCAGTACTTC. It specifies CASSVPGLAGAETQYF.

The chain has TRBV10-3 and TRBJ2-7; 11 bases agree with TRBD2. V shed 6 bases and J 3 bases; nucleotides not matched to a gene: 7. This CDR3 is 15 amino acids long. Germline CDR1 ENHRY, CDR2 SYGVKD. CDR3 DNA sequence: TGTGCCATCAGCTTGACTAGCGGGACCAGCTACGAGCAGTACTTC. Its translation is CAISLTSGTSYEQYF.

The gene calls are TRBV11-2 and TRBJ2-7; D gene uncertain. The CDR3 has 14 residues. The V end was cut by 5 bases, the J end by 0 bases, with 11 bases between. Germline V gene sequence: CDR1 SGHAT, CDR2 FQNNGV. This chain's CDR3 is CASSPDSFSYEQYF. The CDR3 DNA reads as TGTGCCAGCAGCCCCGACTCGTTCTCCTACGAGCAGTACTTC.

The chain links TRBV7-9 to TRBJ2-5; a possible D gene is TRBD2 (7 bases). The germline V gene has CDR1 SEHNR and CDR2 FQNEAQ (reference sequence). Trimming left V 6 bases short and J 1 base short, with 18 bases between. This CDR3 contains 16 residues. For the CDR3, the DNA is TGTGCCAGCAGTTGGGGGGGGCCGAGAACCCAAGAGACCCAGTACTTC. It yields the protein CASSWGGPRTQETQYF.

Regarding this clone: A read error may be the cause here, since a much bigger clone is one base away. Other DNA sequences within the sample encode an identical CDR3. The chain combines TRBV5-4 with TRBJ2-7; no clear D. V shed 1 base and J shed 0 bases, with 2 bases lying between them. Per the germline V gene, CDR1 is SGHNT and CDR2 is YYREEE (reference sequence). The CDR3 is made up of 12 amino acids. The DNA of the CDR3 is TGTGCCAGCAGCTTGAACTCCTACGAGCAGTACTTC. As protein: CASSLNSYEQYF. Based on the CDR3 plus reference TRBV5-4 and TRBJ2-7, the full variable domain is ETGVTQSPTHLIKTRGQQVTLRCSSQSGHNTVSWYQQALGQGPQFIFQYYREEENGRGNFPPRFSGLQFPNYSSELNVNALELDDSALYLCASSLNSYEQYFGPGTRLTVT.

The table lists this clone with a few counts. This chain connects TRBV29-1 to TRBJ1-4, with D hard to call. Germline V gene data show CDR1 as SQVTM and CDR2 as ANQGSEA. Trimming pared 5 bases from V and 4 bases from J, leaving 8 bases between. The CDR3 has 12 amino acids. The CDR3 region has the DNA TGCAGCGTTTCCGGGTTTAATGAAAAACTGTTTTTT. It encodes CSVSGFNEKLFF.

About this clone: Other DNA sequences in the same sample also yield this CDR3. The CDR3 DNA reads TGCGCCAGCAGCAGGGACCCAGCCTACGAGCAGTACTTC. This translates into CASSRDPAYEQYF. V gene TRBV5-1 combines with J gene TRBJ2-7; D could derive from TRBD1 or TRBD2 (5 bases each). V was trimmed by 4 bases and J by 2 bases, leaving 10 bases between them. The V gene's germline CDR1 is SGHRS and CDR2 YFSETQ. The CDR3 sequence is 13 residues long.

As concerns this clone: Other DNA sequences of this sample code for an identical CDR3. The V call is TRBV30, the J call TRBJ2-7; D not resolved. Germline-derived CDR1 and CDR2 are GTSNPN and SVGIG (reference sequence). The CDR3 spans 12 residues. The V gene lost 3 bases and the J gene lost 1 base, with 7 bases spanning the gap. CDR3 protein: CAWRGGSYEQYF. CDR3 nucleotide sequence: TGTGCCTGGAGAGGTGGTTCCTACGAGCAGTACTTC.

This sequence joins TRBV11-3 and TRBJ2-1; perhaps D is TRBD1 or TRBD2 (6 bases each). This CDR3 is built from 15 residues. Trimming pared 5 bases from V and 6 bases from J, leaving 17 bases between. Per germline, CDR1 SGHNT and CDR2 YENEEA. CDR3 nucleotide sequence: TGTGCCAGCAGCCGGGCCTCCGGGGGCGTCAATGAGCAGTTCTTC. Translation: CASSRASGGVNEQFF.

Ten or more counts support this clone. The same CDR3 also results from other DNA sequences found in this sample. In nucleotides, the CDR3 is TGTGCCAGCAGAGGACAGGGGAATCAGCCCCAGCATTTT. Translation: CASRGQGNQPQHF. The chain recombines TRBV6-6 with TRBJ1-5; TRBD1 matches 9 bases. This CDR3 is built from 13 residues. V shed 6 bases and J 4 bases; nucleotides not matched to a gene: 1. Looked up from germline, CDR1 is MNHNY and CDR2 is SVGAGI (reference sequence).

The chain couples TRBV6-4 to TRBJ1-2; possibly TRBD1 for D (5 bases). Germline CDR1 MRHNA, CDR2 SNTAGT. Trimming removed 3 bases at V and 2 bases at J, with 13 bases between. The CDR3 sequence is 15 residues long. CDR3 DNA sequence: TGTGCCAGCAGTGAGCCGGGCCGGGACAACTATGGCTACACCTTC. This translates into CASSEPGRDNYGYTF.